Listed here are 9 T cell receptor beta chains from one sample, sequenced in a study of CD8+ T cells in alopecia areata (dated by TCRdb to 2017 to 2018). Receptor libraries were prepared by the immunoSEQ multiplex PCR assay. To provide template for TCR sequencing, every sample had RNA extracted and reverse transcribed into cDNA. The table was pulled from immuneACCESS by TCRdb, which kept in-frame rearrangements only. Such tables lose some clones; where checked, under half of the loss comes from unresolved V genes, and the rest has no known cause. For this sample there are 150,000 to 200,000 clones; 55% to 70% appear just once. Roughly 5.8% of the sample lies in the top ten. This specimen's time point label, interpreted: around 26 weeks on oral tofacitinib. The sample's treatment or condition label, in plain terms: oral pan-JAK inhibitor, 5-10 mg twice daily. The sample here was CD4+ T cells sorted from blood, taken at week 24, from a patient treated with tofacitinib. The receptors stem from a human donor with alopecia areata.

This clone has more than one count but fewer than ten. The genes are TRBV7-3 and TRBJ1-1; possibly TRBD1 for D (5 bases). The V and J ends lost 5 bases and 5 bases respectively, with 15 bases between them. The CDR3 extends over 14 amino acids. In germline, CDR1 is SGHTA, CDR2 FQGTGA. The CDR3 here is CASSRTGGDTEAFF. CDR3 DNA sequence: TGTGCCAGCAGCCGAACAGGTGGGGATACTGAAGCTTTCTTT.

As for this clone: A read error may account for a junction end that differs from germline. Different DNA sequences within this sample yield the same CDR3. The J gene is TRBJ1-2, the V gene TRBV29-1; D is undetermined. Germline loops: CDR1 SQVTM, CDR2 ANQGSEA. The CDR3 covers 12 residues. Written as DNA, the CDR3 is TGCAGCGTCGAAGTCGGTGTCTATGGCTACACCTTC. This codes for CSVEVGVYGYTF.

CDR3 protein: CSAQGQGAAGANVLTF. In DNA form, the CDR3 reads TGCAGCGCGCAAGGACAGGGGGCGGCAGGGGCCAACGTCCTGACTTTC. The gene calls are TRBV29-1 and TRBJ2-6, with TRBD1 matching over 11 bases. CDR3 size: 16 residues. Germline lookup yields CDR1 SQVTM and CDR2 ANQGSEA. The V and J ends lost 7 bases and 4 bases, in that order; junction bases with no gene match: 9.

This clone was observed a handful of times. This chain uses TRBV6-5 with TRBJ1-1; D is unresolved. Germline loops: CDR1 MNHEY, CDR2 SVGAGI. The CDR3 sequence is 13 residues long. Trimming cost V 5 bases and J 11 bases, with 18 bases left between them. CDR3 loop: CASSDISGPGAFF. The CDR3 bases are TGTGCCAGCAGTGATATCTCAGGCCCCGGTGCTTTCTTT.

As for this clone: Distinct nucleotide sequences in the sample also encode this CDR3. CDR3 DNA: TGTGCCAGCAGCTTAGGGCGGGAGAACACCGGGGAGCTGTTTTTT. This codes for CASSLGRENTGELFF. The genes are TRBV7-2 and TRBJ2-2, with a weak D call TRBD2 (6 bases). Between the trimmed V and J ends, which lost 1 base and 1 base, there was a span of 7 bases. The CDR3 is 15 residues long. The germline CDR1 and CDR2 sequences are SGHTA and FQGNSA.

This chain joins TRBV21-1 and TRBJ2-6; the table names TRBD1, a call not compared with the DNA. TRBV21-1 counts as a pseudogene. This CDR3 comprises 19 residues. Here the CDR3 reads CASSKALGPESSGANVLTF. DNA of the CDR3: TGTGCCAGCAGCAAAGCGCTTGGGCCAGAAAGCTCTGGGGCCAACGTCCTGACTTTC.

This clone was observed a handful of times. V is TRBV29-1 and J is TRBJ2-5; D is unclear. V lost 4 bases and J lost 5, with 8 bases in between. Germline V gene sequence: CDR1 SQVTM, CDR2 ANQGSEA. CDR3 size: 11 residues. The CDR3 reads CSVGLGETQYF. DNA for the CDR3: TGCAGCGTTGGGCTGGGGGAGACCCAGTACTTC.

The V call is TRBV7-9, the J call TRBJ2-6; D is undetermined. Trimming pared 2 bases from V and 0 bases from J, leaving 5 bases between. This CDR3 has 15 residues. Germline lookup yields CDR1 SEHNR and CDR2 FQNEAQ (reference sequence). Here the CDR3 DNA reads TGTGCCAGCAGCTTAACTATCTCTGGGGCCAACGTCCTGACTTTC. The encoded protein is CASSLTISGANVLTF.

This clone appeared a few times. The chain is built from TRBV30 and TRBJ1-1; D perhaps matches TRBD1 (6 bases). CDR3 length: 12 residues. Trimming pared 3 bases from V and 14 bases from J, leaving 19 bases between. Germline values: CDR1 GTSNPN, CDR2 SVGIG (reference sequence). CDR3 in DNA: TGTGCCTGGAGGCGCACGGAGGGGGGACCATTCTTT. This gives the protein CAWRRTEGGPFF.